The 11 T cell receptor beta chains reported below all come from one sample, sequenced in a study of PD-1 blockade in classical Hodgkin lymphoma (dated by TCRdb to about 2020). Library preparation used the immunoSEQ multiplex PCR assay. TCRdb took over this immuneACCESS table, retaining in-frame rearrangements with V and J assigned. Such tables are incomplete; in checked studies, under half of the missing clones stem from an unresolved V gene, and the remainder is unexplained. This sample is represented by around 66,000 clones; about 64% of them were singletons. The ten largest clones take up approximately 9.1% of the sample. This specimen's time point label, interpreted: cycle 2 day 1 (C2D1) of nivolumab. Relapse after autologous stem cell transplantation had occurred in all trial patients, and cohorts A, B and C were distinguished by prior brentuximab vedotin exposure. The starting material was peripheral blood mononuclear cells (PBMCs), obtained before the second cycle of nivolumab. The receptor source for this set is a human donor with classical Hodgkin lymphoma.

This clone has a count of ten or more. The chain carries TRBV6-4 and TRBJ2-3; a weak D match, TRBD2 (5 bases). The germline V gene has CDR1 MRHNA and CDR2 SNTAGT. With 0 bases removed from V and 2 bases from J, the gap between germline ends came to 9 bases. CDR3 length: 15 amino acids. CDR3 in amino acids: CASSDSMEVTDTQYF. CDR3 DNA: TGTGCCAGCAGTGACTCGATGGAGGTCACAGATACGCAGTATTTT.

The chain carries TRBV5-1 and TRBJ2-1; TRBD1 aligns across 7 bases. The CDR3 has 12 residues. Unmatched junction bases numbered 1, after V lost 3 bases and J lost 7 bases. CDR1 and CDR2 (germline): SGHRS, YFSETQ. DNA of the CDR3: TGCGCCAGCAGCTCACAGGGGAATGAGCAGTTCTTC. The encoded protein is CASSSQGNEQFF. The entire variable domain, with the rest obtained from reference TRBV5-1 and TRBJ2-1, is as follows: KAGVTQTPRYLIKTRGQQVTLSCSPISGHRSVSWYQQTPGQGLQFLFEYFSETQRNKGNFPGRFSGRQFSNSRSEMNVSTLELGDSALYLCASSSQGNEQFFGPGTRLTVL.

This rearrangement joins TRBV27 to TRBJ2-1, with 10 bases fitting TRBD1. V was clipped by 5 bases and J by 7 bases; unmatched bases: 8. Germline CDR1 reads MNHEY; CDR2 reads SMNVEV (reference sequence). The CDR3 is 15 residues long. The CDR3 nucleotides are TGTGCCAGCAGTCCCGGGACAGGGGTATTGAATGAGCAGTTCTTC. Amino acid sequence: CASSPGTGVLNEQFF.

The CDR3 here is CASKGREANYGYTF. CDR3 sequence (DNA): TGTGCCAGTAAAGGCAGGGAGGCTAACTATGGCTACACCTTC. The J gene is TRBJ1-2, the V gene TRBV19; possibly TRBD1 for D (5 bases). V was shortened by 7 bases and J by 0 bases, with 12 bases between the two germline ends. Per germline, CDR1 LNHDA and CDR2 SQIVND (reference sequence). The CDR3 has 14 amino acids.

This clone occurred once. The chain recombines TRBV19 with TRBJ1-6, with D maybe TRBD1 (5 bases). Between the trimmed V and J ends, which lost 5 bases and 13 bases, there was a span of 21 bases. Germline V lookup: CDR1 LNHDA, CDR2 SQIVND (reference sequence). This CDR3 has 15 residues. The CDR3 coding sequence is TGTGCCAGTAGTTGGGGCAGGGAGGCGATTCTGCCCCTCCACTTT. Amino acids: CASSWGREAILPLHF.

This sequence joins TRBV9 and TRBJ2-3; 13 positions match TRBD2. Losses at the gene ends were 1 base for V and 5 bases for J; bases not matched to a gene: 4. The germline V gene has CDR1 SGDLS and CDR2 YYNGEE. CDR3 length equals 16 residues. CDR3 DNA: TGTGCCAGCAGCGTAACTAGCGGGAGGGCCGGAGATACGCAGTATTTT. Its protein product is CASSVTSGRAGDTQYF.

The chain couples TRBV4-2 to TRBJ1-1, with 9 bases identical to TRBD1. Losses at the gene ends were 0 bases for V and 8 bases for J; bases not matched to a gene: 10. This CDR3 region has 16 residues. CDR1 is LGHNA and CDR2 is YNFKEQ in the germline V gene. The CDR3 DNA is TGTGCCAGCAGCCAAGACTATACAGGGGGCTCGGGGGAAGCTTTCTTT. Amino acid sequence: CASSQDYTGGSGEAFF.

The rearrangement links TRBV19 to TRBJ2-5, with D unclear. Per germline, CDR1 LNHDA and CDR2 SQIVND (reference sequence). Trimming left V 3 bases short and J 5 bases short, with 10 bases between. The CDR3 runs 13 residues. The CDR3 bases are TGTGCCAGTAGTATTAAGTTTGCGGAGACCCAGTACTTC. Translating it yields CASSIKFAETQYF. Combining the CDR3 with reference TRBV19 and TRBJ2-5 gives the whole variable domain DGGITQSPKYLFRKEGQNVTLSCEQNLNHDAMYWYRQDPGQGLRLIYYSQIVNDFQKGDIAEGYSVSREKKESFPLTVTSAQKNPTAFYLCASSIKFAETQYFGPGTRLLVL.

This clone came up a few times. The chain couples TRBV9 to TRBJ2-3, with D perhaps TRBD1 (5 bases). CDR3 size: 15 residues. V was cut by 0 bases and J by 0 bases, with 8 bases left in between. CDR1 is SGDLS and CDR2 is YYNGEE in the germline V gene. CDR3 sequence reads: CASSVVGLSTDTQYF. CDR3 DNA: TGTGCCAGCAGCGTAGTGGGGCTAAGCACAGATACGCAGTATTTT.

The chain has TRBV29-1 and TRBJ2-3; 15 bases match TRBD2. Germline CDR1 is SQVTM and CDR2 is ANQGSEA. This CDR3 region has 15 residues. V lost 5 bases, J lost 6 bases, and 6 bases stayed unmatched. CDR3 protein: CSVTFGTSGGDTQYF. The CDR3 region has the DNA TGCAGCGTTACCTTTGGGACTAGCGGGGGGGATACGCAGTATTTT.

This clone has only one observation. CDR3 DNA: TGTGCCAGCAGGCCAGACATTTCCTCTGGAAACACCATATATTTT. Protein sequence: CASRPDISSGNTIYF. This rearrangement joins TRBV28 to TRBJ1-3; D remains ambiguous. CDR1 MDHEN and CDR2 SYDVKM come from the germline V gene. CDR3 length equals 15 residues. V dropped 6 bases and J dropped 0 bases, with 12 bases sitting between them.